One TCR beta chain is described in this entry. The target antigen is unknown. The CDR3 totals 19 residues. Germline CDR1 SGHDT, CDR2 YYEEEE. V trimming: 1 base; J trimming: 0 bases; junction bases outside the gene matches: 15. These data are taken from a study of OX40 agonist ivuxolimab in advanced cancers. Study-wide results and caveats: Fewer expanded clones were found on average in CD4+ than in CD8+ T cells.

Sequencing used immunoSEQ multiplex PCR; TCRdb keeps in-frame clones, though not all of them. The sample lists 60,000 to 75,000 clones; around 93% were seen once. The clonotype originates from an adult with an advanced solid tumor such as melanoma, head and neck, liver or kidney cancer. The sample here was CD4+ or CD8+ T cells sorted from blood, taken in a trial of the OX40 agonist ivuxolimab. V gene TRBV5-6 combines with J gene TRBJ2-7; 8 bases agree with TRBD1. CDR3 sequence reads: CASSLIGGSGTGYSYEQYF. CDR3 nucleotides: TGTGCCAGCAGCTTGATAGGGGGGTCCGGGACAGGTTACTCCTACGAGCAGTACTTC.